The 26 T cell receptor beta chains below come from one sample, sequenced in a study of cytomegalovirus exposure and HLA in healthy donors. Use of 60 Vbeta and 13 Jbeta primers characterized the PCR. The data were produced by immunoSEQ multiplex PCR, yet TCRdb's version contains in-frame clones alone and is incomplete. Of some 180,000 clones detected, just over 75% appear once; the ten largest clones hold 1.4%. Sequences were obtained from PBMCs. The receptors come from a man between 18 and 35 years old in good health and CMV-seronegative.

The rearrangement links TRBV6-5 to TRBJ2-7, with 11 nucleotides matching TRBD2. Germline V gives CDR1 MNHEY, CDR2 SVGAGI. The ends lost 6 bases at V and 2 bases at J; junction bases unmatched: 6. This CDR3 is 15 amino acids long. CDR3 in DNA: TGTGCCAGCAGACCTTTAGCGGGGGGGCCCTACGAGCAGTACTTC. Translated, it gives CASRPLAGGPYEQYF.

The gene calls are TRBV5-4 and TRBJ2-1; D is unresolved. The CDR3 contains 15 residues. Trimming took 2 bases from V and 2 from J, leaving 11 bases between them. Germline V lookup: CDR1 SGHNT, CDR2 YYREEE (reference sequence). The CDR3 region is CASSFRVAAYNEQFF. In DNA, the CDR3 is TGTGCCAGCAGCTTTCGGGTAGCTGCCTACAATGAGCAGTTCTTC.

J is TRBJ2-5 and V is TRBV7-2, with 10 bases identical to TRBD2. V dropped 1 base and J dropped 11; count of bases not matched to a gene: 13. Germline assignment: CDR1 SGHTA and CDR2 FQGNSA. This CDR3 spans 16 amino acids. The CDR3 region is CASSLELAGSGREQYF. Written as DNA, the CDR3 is TGTGCCAGCAGCTTAGAACTAGCGGGGTCTGGACGGGAGCAGTACTTC.

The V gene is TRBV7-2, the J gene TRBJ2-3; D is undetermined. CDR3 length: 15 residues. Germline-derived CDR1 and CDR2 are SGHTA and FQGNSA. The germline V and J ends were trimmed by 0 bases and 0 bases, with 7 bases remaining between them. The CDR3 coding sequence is TGTGCCAGCAGCTTAGCGCTATGGAGCACAGATACGCAGTATTTT. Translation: CASSLALWSTDTQYF.

CDR3 in DNA: TGTGCCAGCAGTTTAACGGTATCCGATGGCTACACCTTC. This encodes CASSLTVSDGYTF. This chain joins TRBV27 and TRBJ1-2; the D is unclear. The CDR3 totals 13 residues. V lost 2 bases and J lost 6, with 10 bases in between. Germline CDR1 and CDR2: MNHEY and SMNVEV (reference sequence).

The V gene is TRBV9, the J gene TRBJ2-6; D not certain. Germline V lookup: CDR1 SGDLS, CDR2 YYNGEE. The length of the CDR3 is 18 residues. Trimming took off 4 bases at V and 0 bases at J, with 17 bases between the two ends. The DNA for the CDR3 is TGTGCCAGCAGCCCCCGTGGGCCGGCGTCCTCTGGGGCCAACGTCCTGACTTTC. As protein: CASSPRGPASSGANVLTF.

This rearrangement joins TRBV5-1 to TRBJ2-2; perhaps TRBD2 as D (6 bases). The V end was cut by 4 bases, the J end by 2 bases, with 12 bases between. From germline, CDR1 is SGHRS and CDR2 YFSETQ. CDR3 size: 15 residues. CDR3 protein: CASSTGLINTGELFF. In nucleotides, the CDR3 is TGCGCCAGCAGCACGGGACTGATAAACACCGGGGAGCTGTTTTTT.

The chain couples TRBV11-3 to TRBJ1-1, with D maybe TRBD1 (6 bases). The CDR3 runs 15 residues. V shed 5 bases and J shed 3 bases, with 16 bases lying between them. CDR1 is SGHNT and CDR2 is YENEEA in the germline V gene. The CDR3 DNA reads TGTGCCAGCAGCGCTCGACAGGTCTGGGACACTGAAGCTTTCTTT. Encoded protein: CASSARQVWDTEAFF.

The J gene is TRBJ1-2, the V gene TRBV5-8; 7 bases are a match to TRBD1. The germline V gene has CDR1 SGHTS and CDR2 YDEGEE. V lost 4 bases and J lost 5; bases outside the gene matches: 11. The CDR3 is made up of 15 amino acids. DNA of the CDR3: TGTGCCAGCAGCCCGATCCAGACAGGGCGGTATGGCTACACCTTC. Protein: CASSPIQTGRYGYTF. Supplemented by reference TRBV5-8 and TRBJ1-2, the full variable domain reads EAGVTQSPTHLIKTRGQQATLRCSPISGHTSVYWYQQALGLGLQFLLWYDEGEERNRGNFPPRFSGRQFPNYSSELNVNALELEDSALYLCASSPIQTGRYGYTFGSGTRLTVV.

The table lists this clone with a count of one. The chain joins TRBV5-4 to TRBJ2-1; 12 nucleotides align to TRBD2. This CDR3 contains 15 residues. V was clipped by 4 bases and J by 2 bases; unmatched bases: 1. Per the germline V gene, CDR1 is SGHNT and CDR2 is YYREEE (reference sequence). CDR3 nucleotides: TGTGCCAGCAGCGGGACTAGCGGGCCCTACAATGAGCAGTTCTTC. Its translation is CASSGTSGPYNEQFF. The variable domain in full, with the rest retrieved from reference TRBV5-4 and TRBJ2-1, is ETGVTQSPTHLIKTRGQQVTLRCSSQSGHNTVSWYQQALGQGPQFIFQYYREEENGRGNFPPRFSGLQFPNYSSELNVNALELDDSALYLCASSGTSGPYNEQFFGPGTRLTVL.

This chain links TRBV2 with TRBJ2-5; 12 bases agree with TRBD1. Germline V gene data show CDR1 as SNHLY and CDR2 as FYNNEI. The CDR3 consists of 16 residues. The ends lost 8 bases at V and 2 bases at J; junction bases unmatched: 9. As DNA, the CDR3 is TGTGCCAGCGGGGGGACAGGGGGCGCGAGTCAAGAGACCCAGTACTTC. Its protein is CASGGTGGASQETQYF.

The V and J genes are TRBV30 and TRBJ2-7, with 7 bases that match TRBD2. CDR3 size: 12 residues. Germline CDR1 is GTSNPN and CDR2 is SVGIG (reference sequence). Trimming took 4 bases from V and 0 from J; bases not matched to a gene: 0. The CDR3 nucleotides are TGTGCCTGGACTAGCGGCTCCTACGAGCAGTACTTC. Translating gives CAWTSGSYEQYF.

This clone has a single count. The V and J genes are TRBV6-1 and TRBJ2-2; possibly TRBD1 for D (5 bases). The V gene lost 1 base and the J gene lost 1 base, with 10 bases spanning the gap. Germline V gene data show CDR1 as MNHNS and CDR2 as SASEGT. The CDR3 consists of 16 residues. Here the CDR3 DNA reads TGTGCCAGCAGTGAAGTCCAGGGAAGGAACACCGGGGAGCTGTTTTTT. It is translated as CASSEVQGRNTGELFF.

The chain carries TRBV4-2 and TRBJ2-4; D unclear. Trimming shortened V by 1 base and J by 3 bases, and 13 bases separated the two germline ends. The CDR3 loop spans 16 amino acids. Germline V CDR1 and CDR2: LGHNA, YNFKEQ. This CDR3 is CASSQGASSSKNIQYF. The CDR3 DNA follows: TGTGCCAGCAGCCAAGGGGCAAGTTCAAGCAAAAACATTCAGTACTTC.

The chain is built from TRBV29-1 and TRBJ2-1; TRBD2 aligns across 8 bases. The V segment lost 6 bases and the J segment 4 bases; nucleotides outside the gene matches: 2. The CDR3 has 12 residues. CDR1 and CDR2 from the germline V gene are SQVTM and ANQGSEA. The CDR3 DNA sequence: TGCAGCGTAGCGGGGGCATACAATGAGCAGTTCTTC. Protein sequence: CSVAGAYNEQFF.

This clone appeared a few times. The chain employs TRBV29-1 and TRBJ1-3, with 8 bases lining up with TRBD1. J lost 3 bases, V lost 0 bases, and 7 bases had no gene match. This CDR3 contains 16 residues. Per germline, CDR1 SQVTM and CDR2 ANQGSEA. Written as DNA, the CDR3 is TGCAGCGTTGAAGATTGGAGGACAGGGTATGGAAACACCATATATTTT. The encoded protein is CSVEDWRTGYGNTIYF.

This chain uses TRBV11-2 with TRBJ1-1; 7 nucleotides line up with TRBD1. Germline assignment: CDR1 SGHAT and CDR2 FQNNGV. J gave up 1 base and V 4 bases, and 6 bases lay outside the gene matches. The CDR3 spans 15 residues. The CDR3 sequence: CASSSGGQSNTEAFF. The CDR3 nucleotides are TGTGCCAGCAGCTCTGGGGGACAGTCGAACACTGAAGCTTTCTTT.

CDR3: CASISGGVQYF. DNA of the CDR3: TGTGCCAGCATATCGGGGGGCGTGCAGTACTTC. V and J are TRBV27 and TRBJ2-7; a possible D gene is TRBD2 (7 bases). V shed 7 bases and J shed 9 bases, with 13 bases lying between them. Germline CDR1 and CDR2: MNHEY and SMNVEV (reference sequence). This CDR3 comprises 11 residues.

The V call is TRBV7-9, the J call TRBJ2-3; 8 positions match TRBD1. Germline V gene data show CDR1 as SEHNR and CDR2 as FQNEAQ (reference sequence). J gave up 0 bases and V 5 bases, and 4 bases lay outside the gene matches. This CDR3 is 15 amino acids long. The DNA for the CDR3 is TGTGCCAGCAGCCCTGGACAGGGTAGCACAGATACGCAGTATTTT. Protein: CASSPGQGSTDTQYF.

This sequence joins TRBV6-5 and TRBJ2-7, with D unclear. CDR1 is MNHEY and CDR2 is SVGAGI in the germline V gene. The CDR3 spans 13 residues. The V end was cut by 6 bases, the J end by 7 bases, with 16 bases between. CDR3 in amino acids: CASRPANVWEQYF. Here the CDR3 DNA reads TGTGCCAGCAGACCCGCTAATGTGTGGGAGCAGTACTTC.

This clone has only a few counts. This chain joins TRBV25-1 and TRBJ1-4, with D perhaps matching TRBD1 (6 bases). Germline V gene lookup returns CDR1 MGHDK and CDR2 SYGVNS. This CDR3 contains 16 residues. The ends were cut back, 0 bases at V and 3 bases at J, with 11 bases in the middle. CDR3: CASSEYRAGANEKLFF. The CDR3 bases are TGTGCCAGCAGTGAATATCGGGCAGGGGCTAATGAAAAACTGTTTTTT.

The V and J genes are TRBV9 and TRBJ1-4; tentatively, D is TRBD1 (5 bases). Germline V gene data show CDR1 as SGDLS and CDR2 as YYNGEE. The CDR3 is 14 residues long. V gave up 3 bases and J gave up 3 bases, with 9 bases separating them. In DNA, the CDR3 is TGTGCCAGCAGCGAAGGGGCTTCTAATGAAAAACTGTTTTTT. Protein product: CASSEGASNEKLFF.

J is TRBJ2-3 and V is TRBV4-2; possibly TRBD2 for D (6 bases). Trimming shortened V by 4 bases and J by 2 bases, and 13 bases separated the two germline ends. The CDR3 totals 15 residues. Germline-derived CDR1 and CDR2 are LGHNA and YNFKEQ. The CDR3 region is CASSPSVGTTDTQYF. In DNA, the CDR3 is TGTGCCAGCAGCCCTAGCGTGGGGACCACAGATACGCAGTATTTT.

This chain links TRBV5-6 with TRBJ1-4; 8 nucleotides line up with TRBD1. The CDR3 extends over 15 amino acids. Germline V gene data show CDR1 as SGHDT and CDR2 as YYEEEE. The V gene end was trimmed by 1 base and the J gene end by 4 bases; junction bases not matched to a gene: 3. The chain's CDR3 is CASSLRDRLNEKLFF. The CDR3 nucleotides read TGTGCCAGCAGCTTGAGGGACAGGCTTAATGAAAAACTGTTTTTT.

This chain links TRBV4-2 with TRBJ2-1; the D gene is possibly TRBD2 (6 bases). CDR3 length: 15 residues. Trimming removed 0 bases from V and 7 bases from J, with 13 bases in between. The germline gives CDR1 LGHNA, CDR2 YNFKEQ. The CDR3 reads CASSQDSPGGNEQFF. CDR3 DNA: TGTGCCAGCAGCCAAGATTCCCCCGGGGGTAATGAGCAGTTCTTC.

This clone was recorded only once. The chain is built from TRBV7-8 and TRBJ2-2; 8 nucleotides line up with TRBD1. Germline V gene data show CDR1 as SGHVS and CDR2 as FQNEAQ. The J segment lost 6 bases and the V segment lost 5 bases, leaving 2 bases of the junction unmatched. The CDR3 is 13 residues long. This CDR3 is CASSARGPGELFF. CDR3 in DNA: TGTGCCAGCAGCGCCAGGGGGCCCGGGGAGCTGTTTTTT.